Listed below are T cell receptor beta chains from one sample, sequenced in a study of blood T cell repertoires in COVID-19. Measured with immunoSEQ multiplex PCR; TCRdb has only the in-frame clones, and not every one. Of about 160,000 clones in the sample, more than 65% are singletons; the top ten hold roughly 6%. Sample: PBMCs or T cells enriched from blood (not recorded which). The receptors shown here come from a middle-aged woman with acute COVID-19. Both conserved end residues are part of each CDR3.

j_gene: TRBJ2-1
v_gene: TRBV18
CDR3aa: CASSPYQSSYNEQFF

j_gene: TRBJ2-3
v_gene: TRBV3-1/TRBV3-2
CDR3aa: CASSQQTGGRTDTQYF

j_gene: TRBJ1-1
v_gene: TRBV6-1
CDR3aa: CASSERRGAAFF

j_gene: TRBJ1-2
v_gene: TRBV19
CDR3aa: CASTDGGSLYGYTF

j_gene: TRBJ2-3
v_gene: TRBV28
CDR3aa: CASSFPGTDTQYF

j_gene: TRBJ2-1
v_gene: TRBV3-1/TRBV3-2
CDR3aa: CASSLAGVNPHNEQFF

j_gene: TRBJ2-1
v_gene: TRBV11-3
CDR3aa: CASSRSPAGDQFF

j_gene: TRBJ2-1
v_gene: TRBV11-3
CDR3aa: CASSSGRGYNEQFF

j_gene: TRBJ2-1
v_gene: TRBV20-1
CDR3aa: CSASGGSGIYNEQFF

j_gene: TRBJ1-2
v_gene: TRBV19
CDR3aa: CASSISGSQNYGYTF

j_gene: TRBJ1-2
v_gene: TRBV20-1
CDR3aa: CSAAGGLGYTF

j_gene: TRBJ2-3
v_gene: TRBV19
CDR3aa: CASSIDRLASDTQYF

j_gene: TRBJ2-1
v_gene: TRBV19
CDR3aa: CASSGGLYNEQFF

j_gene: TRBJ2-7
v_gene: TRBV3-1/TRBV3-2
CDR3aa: CASSQGTSGRGEQYF

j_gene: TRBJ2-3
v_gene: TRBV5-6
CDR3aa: CASSYSRRDTLTDTQYF

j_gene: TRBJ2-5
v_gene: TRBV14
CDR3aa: CASSQQEELIQYF

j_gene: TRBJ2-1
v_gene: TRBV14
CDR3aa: CASSPRLAGYNEQFF

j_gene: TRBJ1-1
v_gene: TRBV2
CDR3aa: CARQREGGFPEAFF

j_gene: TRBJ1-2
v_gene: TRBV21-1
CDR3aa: CASSKVGGSYGYTF

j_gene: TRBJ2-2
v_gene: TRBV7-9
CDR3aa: CASTQTHPGLAGGYTGELFF

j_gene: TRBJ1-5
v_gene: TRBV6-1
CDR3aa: CASSEDETGSQPQHF

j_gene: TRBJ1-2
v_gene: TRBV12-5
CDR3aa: CASGFGAGVRVGYGYTF

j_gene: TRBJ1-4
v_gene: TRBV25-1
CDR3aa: CASRMGRGYFDEKLFF

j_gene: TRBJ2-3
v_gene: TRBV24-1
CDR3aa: CATSDLNRADTDTQYF

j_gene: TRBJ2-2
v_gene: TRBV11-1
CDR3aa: CASSWGTGDTGELFF

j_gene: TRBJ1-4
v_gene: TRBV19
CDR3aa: CASSERGWNEKLFF

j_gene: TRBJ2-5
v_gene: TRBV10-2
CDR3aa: CASSGLAGGRQETQYF

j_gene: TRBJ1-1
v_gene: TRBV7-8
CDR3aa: CASSSSVSLLNTEAFF

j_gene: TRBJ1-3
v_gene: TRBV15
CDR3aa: CATSSRDTSSGNTIYF